Shown below are 26 T cell receptor beta chains from a single sample sequenced in a study of T cell clones after liver transplantation. Data came from immunoSEQ multiplex PCR; TCRdb stores just in-frame clones and leaves some out. The table shows around 75,000 clones, with 84% occurring only once. Specimen: CD4+ T cells from blood, collected around 50 months after liver transplant. Every receptor here comes from a human patient who received a liver transplant. A subset of T cells may come from the graft donor.

The rearrangement joins TRBV11-2 to TRBJ1-2; a weak D match, TRBD1 (5 bases). The length of the CDR3 is 12 residues. Germline loops: CDR1 SGHAT, CDR2 FQNNGV. Deletions cut 0 bases from V and 6 bases from J, with 5 bases between. Here the CDR3 reads CASSLEGDGYTF. CDR3 nucleotide sequence: TGTGCCAGCAGCTTAGAAGGGGATGGCTACACCTTC.

The chain is built from TRBV11-3 and TRBJ2-5; D is uncertain. This CDR3 has 15 residues. CDR1 and CDR2 from the germline V gene are SGHNT and YENEEA. V was trimmed by 1 base and J by 1 base, leaving 10 bases between them. CDR3 sequence: CASSLGTRSQETQYF. The CDR3 DNA follows: TGTGCCAGCAGCTTAGGTACCCGATCCCAAGAGACCCAGTACTTC.

This chain joins TRBV7-6 and TRBJ2-2; no clear D gene. Germline assignment: CDR1 SGHVS and CDR2 FNYEAQ. The CDR3 sequence is 13 residues long. The germline V and J ends were trimmed by 2 bases and 5 bases, with 6 bases remaining between them. The CDR3 DNA sequence: TGTGCCAGCAGCTTAAGGCAAACCGGGGAGCTGTTTTTT. Translated: CASSLRQTGELFF.

For this clone: The sample carries other DNA sequences with the same CDR3. The chain joins TRBV19 to TRBJ1-2, with a tentative D call TRBD1 (5 bases). V dropped 3 bases and J dropped 2 bases, with 7 bases sitting between them. The CDR3 sequence is 13 residues long. Germline assignment: CDR1 LNHDA and CDR2 SQIVND (reference sequence). CDR3 in DNA: TGTGCCAGTAGTATGGCAGGGAACTATGGCTACACCTTC. It is translated as CASSMAGNYGYTF.

As DNA, the CDR3 is TGTGCCAGCAGCTTGGGGACAGGGTATTTCTCCTACGAGCAGTACTTC. Residues: CASSLGTGYFSYEQYF. V is TRBV5-6 and J is TRBJ2-7, with 8 nucleotides matching TRBD1. There are 16 residues in the CDR3. Germline CDR1 is SGHDT and CDR2 is YYEEEE. V shed 0 bases, J shed 0 bases, and the junction held 5 bases outside the gene matches.

By share, this clone ranks as medium-sized. This chain joins TRBV4-1 and TRBJ2-7; a possible D gene is TRBD1 (6 bases). Germline values: CDR1 MGHRA, CDR2 YSYEKL. The CDR3 sequence is 14 residues long. V dropped 5 bases and J dropped 10 bases, with 21 bases sitting between them. The CDR3 nucleotides read TGCGCCAGCAGCGCCCCGCTTCAGGGGAACAATCAGTACTTC. As protein: CASSAPLQGNNQYF.

This chain joins TRBV5-1 and TRBJ2-3, with a possible D match to TRBD2 (6 bases). Germline V gives CDR1 SGHRS, CDR2 YFSETQ. The CDR3 consists of 18 residues. The V gene lost 6 bases and the J gene lost 1 base, with 24 bases spanning the gap. In DNA, the CDR3 is TGCGCCAGCACCGGAGCCCCCGGGACTCCCCTAGGCACAGATACGCAGTATTTT. As protein: CASTGAPGTPLGTDTQYF. The whole variable domain, filled in from reference TRBV5-1 and TRBJ2-3, reads KAGVTQTPRYLIKTRGQQVTLSCSPISGHRSVSWYQQTPGQGLQFLFEYFSETQRNKGNFPGRFSGRQFSNSRSEMNVSTLELGDSALYLCASTGAPGTPLGTDTQYFGPGTRLTVL.

The V call is TRBV6-5, the J call TRBJ2-3, with unresolved D. The CDR3 spans 12 residues. Trimming removed 2 bases from V and 4 bases from J, with 4 bases in between. The germline gives CDR1 MNHEY, CDR2 SVGAGI. The CDR3 sequence: CASSYRPDTQYF. CDR3 DNA: TGTGCCAGCAGTTACCGGCCAGATACGCAGTATTTT.

The chain employs TRBV4-1 and TRBJ2-7; D not resolved. Germline CDR1 and CDR2: MGHRA and YSYEKL. The CDR3 covers 16 residues. V was pared by 1 base and J by 4 bases, with 17 bases between. The CDR3 sequence is CASSQAYLGPPYEQYF. CDR3 bases: TGCGCCAGCAGCCAAGCCTACCTCGGACCTCCTTACGAGCAGTACTTC.

V and J are TRBV9 and TRBJ2-5; TRBD2 matches at 8 bases. With 4 bases clipped from V and 2 bases from J, the junction kept 7 bases outside the gene matches. CDR3 size: 15 residues. Germline V CDR1 and CDR2: SGDLS, YYNGEE. CDR3 DNA sequence: TGTGCCAGCAGCCATCCCGCGGGGGGACAAGAGACCCAGTACTTC. Translating gives CASSHPAGGQETQYF.

Here the CDR3 reads CASSLDSNYGYTF. The CDR3, as DNA: TGTGCCAGCAGTCTGGACAGCAACTATGGCTACACCTTC. The chain combines TRBV2 with TRBJ1-2; a weak D match, TRBD1 (6 bases). The CDR3 loop spans 13 amino acids. Per the germline V gene, CDR1 is SNHLY and CDR2 is FYNNEI. Trimming removed 5 bases at V and 2 bases at J, with 9 bases between.

The chain uses TRBV13 and TRBJ2-3, with D maybe TRBD1 (6 bases). Looked up from germline, CDR1 is PRHDT and CDR2 is FYEKMQ (reference sequence). Trimming took off 5 bases at V and 10 bases at J, with 19 bases between the two ends. This CDR3 region has 14 residues. The CDR3 spells CASSPPSGGMAQYF. In DNA, the CDR3 is TGTGCCAGCAGCCCTCCCTCTGGGGGCATGGCGCAGTATTTT.

The chain recombines TRBV10-3 with TRBJ2-7; the match to TRBD2 covers 9 bases. This CDR3 is 12 amino acids long. CDR1 is ENHRY, CDR2 SYGVKD, per germline. This CDR3 is CASGSAPYEQYF. The CDR3 DNA follows: TGTGCTAGCGGGAGTGCCCCCTACGAGCAGTACTTC.

The V and J genes are TRBV5-6 and TRBJ2-7, with 8 bases matching TRBD2. V lost 3 bases to trimming and J lost 5 bases; unmatched junction nucleotides: 1. The germline gives CDR1 SGHDT, CDR2 YYEEEE. This CDR3 comprises 12 residues. The CDR3 nucleotides read TGTGCCAGCAGCTATAGCGGGGACGAGCAGTACTTC. Its translation: CASSYSGDEQYF.

The chain uses TRBV10-3 and TRBJ2-2; D uncertain. V lost 7 bases to trimming and J lost 6 bases, with 12 bases between them. Germline assignment: CDR1 ENHRY and CDR2 SYGVKD. This CDR3 comprises 13 residues. The CDR3 DNA is TGTGCCATCACCCCGGTGGAATCCGGGGAGCTGTTTTTT. Its protein product is CAITPVESGELFF.

The genes are TRBV19 and TRBJ2-1; 10 nucleotides agree with TRBD2. Germline V gene sequence: CDR1 LNHDA, CDR2 SQIVND (reference sequence). This CDR3 has 18 amino acids. Trimming removed 9 bases from V and 4 bases from J; junction bases left unmatched: 18. The CDR3 spells CASLPRGAQAGGYNEQFF. In DNA, the CDR3 is TGTGCCAGCCTCCCTCGAGGGGCCCAAGCGGGAGGGTACAATGAGCAGTTCTTC.

V is TRBV10-3 and J is TRBJ2-4, with D unclear. Germline lookup yields CDR1 ENHRY and CDR2 SYGVKD. The CDR3 covers 13 residues. The CDR3 coding sequence is TGTGCTAGCAGAAATTCAGGCAAAAACATTCAGTACTTC. This translates into CASRNSGKNIQYF.

This sequence joins TRBV21-1 and TRBJ2-3; no check of the table's D call, TRBD2, against the DNA was made. TRBV21-1 is tagged as a pseudogene. The CDR3 spans 16 residues. The CDR3 sequence is CASSKAVARFTDTQYF. In DNA form, the CDR3 reads TGTGCCAGCAGCAAGGCTGTGGCTAGATTCACAGATACGCAGTATTTT.

With regard to this clone: A junction boundary mismatches the germline segment, possibly from a read error. This chain uses TRBV10-3 with TRBJ1-2; 7 positions match TRBD1. The CDR3 is made up of 13 amino acids. Germline V CDR1 and CDR2: ENHRY, SYGVKD. CDR3 sequence (DNA): TGTGCCATCAGTGAGCGCACCGGGACAGCGTGTCACTTC. This codes for CAISERTGTACHF.

The chain combines TRBV15 with TRBJ2-5, with 11 bases that match TRBD2. The CDR3 sequence is 15 residues long. Germline CDR1 reads LNHNV; CDR2 reads YYDKDF (reference sequence). Trimming removed 4 bases from V and 2 bases from J; junction bases left unmatched: 3. For the CDR3, the DNA is TGTGCCACCAGCATACTAGCGGGAGTACAAGAGACCCAGTACTTC. The encoded protein is CATSILAGVQETQYF.

The chain has TRBV7-2 and TRBJ1-2, with D possibly TRBD1 on 6 matching bases. Trimming removed 0 bases from V and 8 bases from J, with 19 bases in between. The V gene's germline CDR1 is SGHTA and CDR2 FQGNSA. The CDR3 is 16 residues long. The CDR3 region has the DNA TGTGCCAGCAGCTTAGCGGTGACACGGGGGGCTGGGGGCTACACCTTC. This gives the protein CASSLAVTRGAGGYTF.

The chain recombines TRBV7-2 with TRBJ2-2; D is tentatively TRBD1 or TRBD2 (5 bases each). Deletions cut 1 base from V and 13 bases from J, with 13 bases between. This CDR3 region has 13 residues. Germline V CDR1 and CDR2: SGHTA, FQGNSA. The CDR3 region is CASSLVGPGRLFF. In DNA form, the CDR3 reads TGTGCCAGCAGCTTAGTGGGCCCGGGGCGGCTGTTTTTT.

The V call is TRBV5-6, the J call TRBJ1-5, with TRBD1 matching 9 bases. The CDR3 contains 17 residues. In germline, CDR1 is SGHDT, CDR2 YYEEEE. After removal of 4 bases from V and 7 bases from J, the junction contained 15 bases not matched to a gene. The CDR3 DNA reads TGTGCCAGCAGCGTTTACAGGGGGCCAACAACAGAGCAGCCCCAGCATTTT. It encodes CASSVYRGPTTEQPQHF.

The J gene is TRBJ2-1, the V gene TRBV5-1, with 7 bases aligning to TRBD1. The CDR3 length is 17 residues. CDR1 is SGHRS, CDR2 YFSETQ, per germline. The junction had 18 bases not matched to a gene; V was cut back by 4 bases and J by 8 bases. The CDR3: CASSQGIGQVFQDEQFF. The CDR3 region has the DNA TGCGCCAGCAGCCAGGGTATCGGACAGGTTTTTCAAGATGAGCAGTTCTTC.

CDR3 region: CASSQIGPRRQETQYF. The CDR3 DNA sequence: TGTGCCAGCAGCCAAATAGGCCCCCGGCGGCAAGAGACCCAGTACTTC. J is TRBJ2-5 and V is TRBV14; D gene unclear. V lost 2 bases and J 2 bases, leaving 15 bases between the germline ends. The CDR3 has 16 residues. CDR1 is SGHDN, CDR2 FVKESK, per germline.

This chain connects TRBV5-4 to TRBJ2-7; tentative D call: TRBD2 (5 bases). The CDR3 extends over 14 amino acids. Germline loops: CDR1 SGHNT, CDR2 YYREEE (reference sequence). The V gene lost 0 bases and the J gene lost 2 bases, with 9 bases spanning the gap. The CDR3 nucleotides read TGTGCCAGCAGCTTGGGGGCGGGTACCTACGAGCAGTACTTC. Translation gives CASSLGAGTYEQYF.